The 3 T cell receptor beta chains listed next were all sequenced from one sample in a study of T cells in Graves' hyperthyroidism and ophthalmopathy. What was amplified from RNA transcripts were TCR beta CDR3 regions. Carried out on the TCR CDR3, a first-round RT-PCR used the HTBI primer set. One entry per CDR3 protein, called by TCRdb with MiXCR from the multiplex PCR reads. The sample has about 620,000 distinct CDR3 sequences; 15% to 20% are singletons. The sequencing input was blood. The receptors were gathered from a woman aged 25 to 39 with Graves' hyperthyroidism.

This clonotype was seen a handful of times. The V and J genes are TRBV7-2 and TRBJ2-5, with TRBD1 matching over 7 bases. This CDR3 has 14 residues. From germline, CDR1 is SGHTA and CDR2 FQGNSA. V was pared by 4 bases and J by 3 bases, with 5 bases of the junction left unmatched. The chain's CDR3 is CASSYGTAKETQYF. DNA for the CDR3: TGTGCCAGCAGCTATGGGACAGCCAAAGAGACCCAGTACTTC.

This clonotype was recorded many times. The rearrangement uses TRBV5-1 and TRBJ1-6; weak D call: TRBD1 (6 bases). V lost 8 bases, J lost 9 bases, and 18 bases lay in between. Germline-derived CDR1 and CDR2 are SGHRS and YFSETQ. The CDR3 runs 14 residues. CDR3 region: CASCFGTGSSPLHF. CDR3 bases: TGCGCCAGTTGCTTCGGAACAGGGAGTTCACCCCTCCACTTT.

Many counts were recorded for this clonotype. The chain uses TRBV20-1 and TRBJ2-5, with D unclear. Trimming shortened V by 4 bases and J by 1 base, and 1 base separated the two germline ends. Germline V gives CDR1 DFQATT, CDR2 SNEGSKA (reference sequence). This CDR3 is built from 10 residues. The DNA of the CDR3 is TGCAGTGCTATCCAAGAGACCCAGTACTTC. This codes for CSAIQETQYF.